These T cell receptor beta chains were read from a single sample in a study of blood T cell repertoires in COVID-19. Sequenced by immunoSEQ multiplex PCR; TCRdb stores in-frame clones only, minus some. The sample carries about 250,000 clones, approximately 89% recorded once. Sequencing input: peripheral blood. These receptors were collected from a young woman with COVID-19, enrolled during active disease. Both conserved end residues are part of each CDR3. Each record gives: V gene, J gene, D gene, CDR3 length, clone size, CDR3 protein, CDR3 DNA. D genes are given only for firm matches. Clone size is shown for a subset of rows, as once, few, many or a class of expanded clone.

V: TRBV19; J: TRBJ1-2; D: TRBD1; length: 14; size: -; CDR3: CASSVGQGLNGYTF; DNA: TGTGCCAGTAGTGTTGGACAGGGGCTTAATGGCTACACCTTC
V: TRBV10-3; J: TRBJ2-2; D: TRBD1; length: 14; size: -; CDR3: CAIPGQRNTGELFF; DNA: TGTGCCATACCGGGACAGAGAAACACCGGGGAGCTGTTTTTT
V: TRBV5-4; J: TRBJ1-1; D: TRBD1; length: 14; size: -; CDR3: CASSRGRGDTEAFF; DNA: TGTGCCAGCAGCAGGGGGCGAGGCGACACTGAAGCTTTCTTT
V: TRBV2; J: TRBJ1-1; D: -; length: 14; size: -; CDR3: CASRVRWGETEAFF; DNA: TGTGCCAGCAGAGTGAGGTGGGGGGAAACTGAAGCTTTCTTT
V: TRBV5-4; J: TRBJ2-7; D: -; length: 13; size: -; CDR3: CASSVAGYYEQYF; DNA: TGTGCCAGCAGTGTGGCAGGGTACTACGAGCAGTACTTC
V: TRBV5-4; J: TRBJ2-1; D: -; length: 11; size: once; CDR3: CASSFANEQFF; DNA: TGTGCCAGCAGCTTTGCGAATGAGCAGTTCTTC
V: TRBV18; J: TRBJ1-5; D: -; length: 14; size: -; CDR3: CASSPGGARGIGHF; DNA: TGTGCCAGCTCACCGGGGGGAGCTAGGGGCATCGGGCATTTT
V: TRBV7-9; J: TRBJ1-1; D: -; length: 12; size: -; CDR3: CASSGRDTEAFF; DNA: TGTGCCAGCAGCGGTAGAGACACTGAAGCTTTCTTT
V: TRBV6-5; J: TRBJ1-2; D: -; length: 12; size: once; CDR3: CASITSLDGYTF; DNA: TGTGCCAGCATAACATCCCTCGATGGCTACACCTTC
V: TRBV12-3/TRBV12-4; J: TRBJ2-2; D: -; length: 13; size: -; CDR3: CASSLAGPGELFF; DNA: TGTGCCAGCAGTTTAGCCGGTCCCGGGGAGCTGTTTTTT
V: TRBV6-2/TRBV6-3; J: TRBJ2-2; D: -; length: 16; size: -; CDR3: CASSLSGTWNTGELFF; DNA: TGTGCCAGCAGTTTATCCGGGACTTGGAACACCGGGGAGCTGTTTTTT
V: TRBV27; J: TRBJ2-7; D: -; length: 13; size: once; CDR3: CASSPDSSYEQYF; DNA: TGTGCCAGCAGTCCAGACAGCTCCTACGAGCAGTACTTC
V: TRBV3-1/TRBV3-2; J: TRBJ2-2; D: -; length: 16; size: -; CDR3: CASSQDRYANTGELFF; DNA: TGTGCCAGCAGCCAAGACAGGTACGCGAACACCGGGGAGCTGTTTTTT
V: TRBV7-6; J: TRBJ1-3; D: TRBD1; length: 15; size: -; CDR3: CASSPRDSSGNTIYF; DNA: TGTGCCAGCAGCCCGAGGGACAGCTCTGGAAACACCATATATTTT
V: TRBV6-2/TRBV6-3; J: TRBJ1-5; D: -; length: 14; size: -; CDR3: CASSNDRRNQPQHF; DNA: TGTGCCAGCAGTAACGACAGGCGCAATCAGCCCCAGCATTTT
V: TRBV4-3; J: TRBJ1-6; D: -; length: 15; size: -; CDR3: CASQSERGLLSPLHF; DNA: TGCGCCAGCCAATCTGAAAGGGGTCTACTTTCACCCCTCCACTTT
V: TRBV11-2; J: TRBJ1-1; D: TRBD1; length: 14; size: -; CDR3: CASSLGQGNTEAFF; DNA: TGTGCCAGCAGCTTAGGACAGGGGAACACTGAAGCTTTCTTT
V: TRBV15; J: TRBJ2-7; D: -; length: 12; size: -; CDR3: CATSRAGYEQYF; DNA: TGTGCCACCAGCAGAGCAGGGTACGAGCAGTACTTC
V: TRBV9; J: TRBJ2-1; D: TRBD2; length: 16; size: -; CDR3: CASSVALAGAGNEQFF; DNA: TGTGCCAGCAGCGTAGCCTTAGCGGGAGCGGGCAATGAGCAGTTCTTC
V: TRBV4-3; J: TRBJ1-4; D: TRBD1; length: 16; size: -; CDR3: CASSPGQVPTNEKLFF; DNA: TGCGCCAGCAGCCCCGGACAGGTCCCAACTAATGAAAAACTGTTTTTT
V: TRBV4-3; J: TRBJ2-1; D: -; length: 14; size: -; CDR3: CASSQGLLYNEQFF; DNA: TGCGCCAGCAGCCAGGGACTTCTCTACAATGAGCAGTTCTTC
V: TRBV18; J: TRBJ1-2; D: -; length: 16; size: -; CDR3: CASSPPSTGQHYGYTF; DNA: TGTGCCAGCTCACCACCCTCGACAGGCCAGCACTATGGCTACACCTTC
V: TRBV9; J: TRBJ2-3; D: TRBD2; length: 18; size: -; CDR3: CASSVGEILSGGTDTQYF; DNA: TGTGCCAGCAGCGTAGGGGAGATTCTTAGCGGGGGCACAGATACGCAGTATTTT
V: TRBV5-1; J: TRBJ2-1; D: -; length: 13; size: -; CDR3: CASSLGLYNEQFF; DNA: TGCGCCAGCAGCTTGGGTCTGTACAATGAGCAGTTCTTC
V: TRBV5-1; J: TRBJ2-7; D: TRBD1; length: 14; size: -; CDR3: CASSSGTGGYEQYF; DNA: TGCGCCAGCAGCTCCGGGACAGGGGGCTACGAGCAGTACTTC
V: TRBV28; J: TRBJ1-2; D: TRBD1; length: 15; size: -; CDR3: CASNRPQGVGYGYTF; DNA: TGTGCCAGCAACCGCCCACAGGGGGTAGGGTATGGCTACACCTTC
V: TRBV5-1; J: TRBJ2-5; D: -; length: 12; size: -; CDR3: CASGVEGETQYF; DNA: TGCGCCAGCGGGGTGGAGGGGGAGACCCAGTACTTC
V: TRBV19; J: TRBJ2-3; D: -; length: 15; size: -; CDR3: CATLDRDTGTDTQYF; DNA: TGTGCCACCCTGGACCGGGACACCGGCACAGATACGCAGTATTTT
V: TRBV19; J: TRBJ1-4; D: TRBD1; length: 16; size: -; CDR3: CASSTHRDRGREKLFF; DNA: TGTGCCAGTAGTACTCACCGGGACAGGGGGCGCGAAAAACTGTTTTTT
V: TRBV10-3; J: TRBJ2-7; D: -; length: 15; size: -; CDR3: CAISDHRESSYEQYF; DNA: TGTGCCATCAGTGATCACAGGGAAAGCTCCTACGAGCAGTACTTC
V: TRBV6-5; J: TRBJ1-1; D: -; length: 13; size: -; CDR3: CASGQRMNTEAFF; DNA: TGTGCCAGTGGACAGAGAATGAACACTGAAGCTTTCTTT
V: TRBV4-3; J: TRBJ2-1; D: -; length: 13; size: once; CDR3: CASSPAVGREQFF; DNA: TGCGCCAGCAGCCCCGCCGTGGGGCGTGAGCAGTTCTTC
V: TRBV6-2/TRBV6-3; J: TRBJ2-6; D: -; length: 15; size: -; CDR3: CASSYGGSGANVLTF; DNA: TGTGCCAGCAGTTACGGGGGGTCCGGGGCCAACGTCCTGACTTTC
V: TRBV10-3; J: TRBJ2-7; D: TRBD2; length: 15; size: -; CDR3: CAISGTSGGASEQYF; DNA: TGTGCCATCAGTGGGACTAGCGGGGGGGCCAGCGAGCAGTACTTC
V: TRBV9; J: TRBJ1-2; D: -; length: 15; size: -; CDR3: CASSGLPPDGDGYTF; DNA: TGTGCCAGCAGCGGGTTGCCGCCCGACGGGGATGGCTACACCTTC
V: TRBV2; J: TRBJ2-3; D: -; length: 12; size: -; CDR3: CASEGLKDTQYF; DNA: TGTGCCAGCGAGGGCCTGAAAGATACGCAGTATTTT
V: TRBV6-2/TRBV6-3; J: TRBJ2-1; D: TRBD2; length: 16; size: once; CDR3: CASSSGLGVSYNEQFF; DNA: TGTGCCAGCAGCTCTGGACTAGGGGTTTCCTACAATGAGCAGTTCTTC
V: TRBV11-2; J: TRBJ1-3; D: -; length: 16; size: -; CDR3: CASSLGQRSSGNTIYF; DNA: TGTGCCAGCAGCTTAGGTCAGCGTAGCTCTGGAAACACCATATATTTT
V: TRBV21-1; J: TRBJ2-1; D: -; length: 17; size: once; CDR3: CASSQTSGRARGNEQFF; DNA: TGTGCCAGCAGCCAGACTAGCGGGAGGGCGCGAGGGAATGAGCAGTTCTTC
V: TRBV28; J: TRBJ1-1; D: -; length: 16; size: -; CDR3: CASSIPLPQGNTEAFF; DNA: TGTGCCAGCAGCATCCCTCTCCCTCAGGGCAACACTGAAGCTTTCTTT
V: TRBV7-2; J: TRBJ2-1; D: TRBD2; length: 15; size: -; CDR3: CASSWTGGLMSEQFF; DNA: TGTGCCAGCAGCTGGACGGGGGGGCTCATGAGTGAGCAGTTCTTC
V: TRBV6-6; J: TRBJ1-5; D: -; length: 14; size: -; CDR3: CASSADAGYQPQHF; DNA: TGTGCCAGCAGCGCCGACGCGGGCTATCAGCCCCAGCATTTT
V: TRBV7-8; J: TRBJ1-2; D: -; length: 14; size: -; CDR3: CASSLDQGPYGYTF; DNA: TGTGCCAGCAGCTTAGACCAGGGCCCCTATGGCTACACCTTC
V: TRBV2; J: TRBJ1-2; D: -; length: 14; size: -; CDR3: CASSEGALNYGYTF; DNA: TGTGCCAGCAGTGAAGGGGCACTGAACTATGGCTACACCTTC